The rows below give T cell receptor beta chains drawn from one sample of a study of T cell changes during pregnancy in multiple sclerosis. The assay was immunoSEQ multiplex PCR, and TCRdb's table has in-frame clones only and misses some. This table has around 61,000 clones, around 90% appearing once. This sample comprised peripheral blood, obtained in the first trimester of pregnancy. Receptors originate from a female donor in good health, enrolled as a control in a pregnancy study. The CDR3 runs from the conserved cysteine through the conserved F or W. A D gene is named only where the DNA matches it firmly. Expanded clones get a size class; other rows say once, few or many, or leave the size out.

j_call	v_call	clone_size	d_call	cdr3_nt	cdr3_aa
TRBJ2-3	TRBV29-1	-	TRBD1	TGCAGCGTTGAACAGGGGGGCACAGATACGCAGTATTTT	CSVEQGGTDTQYF
TRBJ2-1	TRBV5-1	-	-	TGCGCCAGCAGCTTTGAGCATGAGCAGTTCTTC	CASSFEHEQFF
TRBJ2-5	TRBV6-1	-	TRBD1	TGTGCCAGCATAGGGGGACAGGGCCAAGAGACCCAGTACTTC	CASIGGQGQETQYF
TRBJ2-7	TRBV5-1	-	-	TGCGCCAGCAGCTTAGACGGGGGGCTTGCCGAGCAGTACTTC	CASSLDGGLAEQYF
TRBJ2-5	TRBV27	-	TRBD1	TGTGCCAGCAGTTTATGGGTGGGACAGAGTCGGGAGACCCAGTACTTC	CASSLWVGQSRETQYF
TRBJ1-6	TRBV2	-	-	TGTGCCAGTCAAGGGACACGAGGGAATTCACCCCTCCACTTT	CASQGTRGNSPLHF
TRBJ1-2	TRBV30	-	-	TGTGCAGTACAGGATCGAGAGGCCTATGGCTACACCTTC	CAVQDREAYGYTF
TRBJ2-5	TRBV9	-	-	TGTGCCAGCAGCGTAGTCGACAGCTTAGAGACCCAGTACTTC	CASSVVDSLETQYF
TRBJ1-2	TRBV4-3	-	TRBD1	TGCGCCAGCAGCCAAGACCCCCAGGGGGCGCTGAGTGGCTACACCTTC	CASSQDPQGALSGYTF
TRBJ1-4	TRBV7-9	-	-	TGTGCCAGCAGCCTACCCGGGGGATGGGCTGAAAAACTGTTTTTT	CASSLPGGWAEKLFF
TRBJ2-7	TRBV7-9	-	-	TGTGCCAGCAGCTTTAGACCGGGGGGCCCCTCCTACGAGCAGTACTTC	CASSFRPGGPSYEQYF
TRBJ2-7	TRBV6-1	-	TRBD1	TGTGCCAGCAGACTAGACAGGGTGGACGAGCAGTACTTC	CASRLDRVDEQYF
TRBJ1-3	TRBV6-6	-	-	TGTGCCAGCAATAGGGGACAAGATGGAAACACCATATATTTT	CASNRGQDGNTIYF
TRBJ2-1	TRBV11-1	once	TRBD1	TGTGCCAGCAGCTGGGACAGGGCCGACAATGAGCAGTTCTTC	CASSWDRADNEQFF
TRBJ1-2	TRBV10-3	once	TRBD1	TGTGCCATCAAGCCAGGGGGTAGATCTAACTATGGCTACACCTTC	CAIKPGGRSNYGYTF
TRBJ2-7	TRBV11-2	-	-	TGTGCCAGCAGCTTGTCGGGAACGGGGAAACGGCAGTACTTC	CASSLSGTGKRQYF
TRBJ1-2	TRBV23-1	-	-	TGCGCCAGCAGTCAAAACCGGACTGCCACCGACTATGGCTACACCTTC	CASSQNRTATDYGYTF
TRBJ1-2	TRBV6-5	-	TRBD1	TGTGCCAGCAGTTTCGCCCTAGGACAGGGGGCTGAGGGCTACACCTTC	CASSFALGQGAEGYTF
TRBJ1-2	TRBV6-1	-	-	TGTGCCAGCAGTGAAAGCCTGGGGGCCAACTATGGCTACACCTTC	CASSESLGANYGYTF
TRBJ1-5	TRBV5-5	-	-	TGTGCCAGCAGCCTACGGGTAACGAACCAAAATCAGCCCCAGCATTTT	CASSLRVTNQNQPQHF
TRBJ1-6	TRBV7-2	-	-	TGTGCCAGCAGCTTAGCGCCGGGGGGTTCGGGTAATTCACCCCTCCACTTT	CASSLAPGGSGNSPLHF
TRBJ2-3	TRBV9	once	-	TGTGCCAGCAGCGTAGCCGCCATCGCGGCCACAGATACGCAGTATTTT	CASSVAAIAATDTQYF
TRBJ2-5	TRBV7-2	-	-	TGTGCCAGCAGCTACAACCGGGACCTTTCGCGGGGGACCCAGTACTTC	CASSYNRDLSRGTQYF
TRBJ1-1	TRBV5-4	-	-	TGTGCCAGCAGCTCCCCGGACACTGAAGCTTTCTTT	CASSSPDTEAFF
TRBJ2-5	TRBV7-8	-	TRBD2	TGTGCCAGCAGCTTAACCAGGGCAATAGCGGGGGGGCCGTGGGGGGAGACCCAGTACTTC	CASSLTRAIAGGPWGETQYF
TRBJ2-3	TRBV18	-	-	TGTGCCAGCTCACTATACACAGATACGCAGTATTTT	CASSLYTDTQYF
TRBJ2-2	TRBV30	-	-	TGTGCCTGGAGGTTTGAGCAGGGGAACACCGGGGAGCTGTTTTTT	CAWRFEQGNTGELFF
TRBJ1-2	TRBV7-2	-	-	TGTGCCAGCAGCTTAGACAGGAGTGGCTATGGCTACACCTTC	CASSLDRSGYGYTF
TRBJ2-1	TRBV9	-	-	TGTGCCAGCAGCGTAGATCTAGGCAATGAGCAGTTCTTC	CASSVDLGNEQFF
TRBJ1-6	TRBV7-2	few	TRBD1	TGTGCCAGCAGCTTGGGACAGGGGATTTCACCCCTCCACTTT	CASSLGQGISPLHF
TRBJ2-7	TRBV6-1	-	TRBD1	TGTGCCACCGGACCGACAGGGGTTCCCTACGAGCAGTACTTC	CATGPTGVPYEQYF
TRBJ1-5	TRBV5-6	-	TRBD1	TGTGCCAGCAGCTTCAGGGGGCGATATAGCAATCAGCCCCAGCATTTT	CASSFRGRYSNQPQHF